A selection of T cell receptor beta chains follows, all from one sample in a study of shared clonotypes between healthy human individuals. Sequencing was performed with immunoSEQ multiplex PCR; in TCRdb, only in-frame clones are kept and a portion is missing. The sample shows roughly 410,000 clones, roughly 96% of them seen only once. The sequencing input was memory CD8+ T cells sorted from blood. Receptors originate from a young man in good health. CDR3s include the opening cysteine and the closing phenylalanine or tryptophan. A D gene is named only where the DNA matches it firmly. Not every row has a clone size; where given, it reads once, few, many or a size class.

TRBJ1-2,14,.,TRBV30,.,TGTGCCTGGAGAATTGGGCTCCTGAGCTATGGCTACACCTTC,CAWRIGLLSYGYTF
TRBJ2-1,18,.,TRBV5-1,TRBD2,TGCGCCAGCAGCTTTTACCGGACTAGCGGGACTGCCGGCGGGGAGCAGTTCTTC,CASSFYRTSGTAGGEQFF
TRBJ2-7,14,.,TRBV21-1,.,TGTGCCAGCAGCCCAGGGACTAGCTCCTACGAGCAGTACTTC,CASSPGTSSYEQYF
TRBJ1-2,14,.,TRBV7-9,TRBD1,TGTGCCAGCAGCCCCCGGGACAGGTTGTTTGGCTACACCTTC,CASSPRDRLFGYTF
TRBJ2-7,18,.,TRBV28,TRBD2,TGTGCCAGCAGTTACCCACCCGGCAGACTAGCGGGTACGAACGAGCAGTACTTC,CASSYPPGRLAGTNEQYF
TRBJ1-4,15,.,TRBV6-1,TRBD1,TGTGCCAGCAGTGAAGGACAGGGGAATAATGAAAAACTGTTTTTT,CASSEGQGNNEKLFF
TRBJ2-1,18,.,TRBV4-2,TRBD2,TGTGCCAGCAGCCAAGCAGCCCCTGGGACTAGCGGGAGAAATGAGCAGTTCTTC,CASSQAAPGTSGRNEQFF
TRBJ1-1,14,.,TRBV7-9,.,TGTGCCAGCAGCTTAGCAGCGCCAAACACTGAAGCTTTCTTT,CASSLAAPNTEAFF
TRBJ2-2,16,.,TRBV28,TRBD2,TGTGCCAGCAGCCAAACTAGCGGGAGATCTTTCGGGGAGCTGTTTTTT,CASSQTSGRSFGELFF
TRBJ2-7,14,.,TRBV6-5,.,TGTGCCAGCAGTTACACTAGCAGCTCCTACGAGCAGTACTTC,CASSYTSSSYEQYF
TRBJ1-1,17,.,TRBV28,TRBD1,TGTGCCAGCAGTTTCGGCGGACAGGGCCGTTTGAACACTGAAGCTTTCTTT,CASSFGGQGRLNTEAFF
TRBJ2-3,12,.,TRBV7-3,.,TGTGCCAGCAGCTTCCCGGGGAATACGCAGTATTTT,CASSFPGNTQYF
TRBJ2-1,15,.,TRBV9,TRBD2,TGTGCCAGCAGCGGACTAGCGGGGGACTACAATGAGCAGTTCTTC,CASSGLAGDYNEQFF
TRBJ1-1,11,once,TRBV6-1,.,TGTGCCAGCAAGCCTTACACTGAAGCTTTCTTT,CASKPYTEAFF
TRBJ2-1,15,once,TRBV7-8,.,TGTGCCAGCAGCCCTAGCCCCCGCTCCTACAATGAGCAGTTCTTC,CASSPSPRSYNEQFF
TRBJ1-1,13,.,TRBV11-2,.,TGTGCCAGCAGCTTACAAGAAAACACTGAAGCTTTCTTT,CASSLQENTEAFF
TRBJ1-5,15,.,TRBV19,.,TGTGCCAGTAAGGTGACCGGGGATAGCAATCAGCCCCAGCATTTT,CASKVTGDSNQPQHF
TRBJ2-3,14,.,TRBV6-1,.,TGTGCCAGCAGTGCATCCCCCCGGGAGGATACGCAGTATTTT,CASSASPREDTQYF
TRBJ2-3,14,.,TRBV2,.,TGTGCCAGCAGTGATGGGCAGGGTACAGATACGCAGTATTTT,CASSDGQGTDTQYF
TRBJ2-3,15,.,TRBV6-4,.,TGTGCCAGCAGTGACTCGGGTGGGGGTGCAGATACGCAGTATTTT,CASSDSGGGADTQYF
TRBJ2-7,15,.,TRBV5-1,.,TGCGCCAGCAGCTTGTTCCGGACAGACTACTACGAGCAGTACTTC,CASSLFRTDYYEQYF
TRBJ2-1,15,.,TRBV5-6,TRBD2,TGTGCCAGCAGCAGAACTAGCGGCTCCTACAATGAGCAGTTCTTC,CASSRTSGSYNEQFF
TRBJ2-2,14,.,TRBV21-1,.,TGTGCCAGCACTAGCGGGAGTTCTACCGGGGAGCTGTTTTTT,CASTSGSSTGELFF
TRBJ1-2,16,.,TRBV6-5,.,TGTGCCAGCAGTTACTCGATCCGGACAGCTAACTATGGCTACACCTTC,CASSYSIRTANYGYTF
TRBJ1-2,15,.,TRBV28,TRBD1,TGTGCCAGCAGTTTAACCGGGACAGACACCTATGGCTACACCTTC,CASSLTGTDTYGYTF
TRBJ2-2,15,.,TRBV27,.,TGTGCCAGCAGCCCACGGGACTGGAACACCGGGGAGCTGTTTTTT,CASSPRDWNTGELFF
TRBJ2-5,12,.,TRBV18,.,TGTGCCAGCTCACCTTTTGACGAGACCCAGTACTTC,CASSPFDETQYF
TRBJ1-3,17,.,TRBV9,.,TGTGCCAGCAGCGTAGGTATTGATGGGGTCTCTGGAAACACCATATATTTT,CASSVGIDGVSGNTIYF
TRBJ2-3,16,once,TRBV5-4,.,TGTGCCAGCAGCTTGGGGCTAATCGAGTACCTAGATACGCAGTATTTT,CASSLGLIEYLDTQYF
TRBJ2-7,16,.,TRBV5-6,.,TGTGCCAGCAGCTTCCTCCGACAGGCAATATCCTACGAGCAGTACTTC,CASSFLRQAISYEQYF
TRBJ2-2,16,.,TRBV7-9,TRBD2,TGTGCCAGCAGCACTCTAGCGGGTCCCAACACCGGGGAGCTGTTTTTT,CASSTLAGPNTGELFF
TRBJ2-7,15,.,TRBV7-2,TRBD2,TGTGCCAGCAGCTTATTGGGGGAGGGCCTCGGGGAGCAGTACTTC,CASSLLGEGLGEQYF
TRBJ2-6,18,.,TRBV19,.,TGTGCCAGTAGTATTATGGACAGCCGTATCTCTGGGGCCAACGTCCTGACTTTC,CASSIMDSRISGANVLTF
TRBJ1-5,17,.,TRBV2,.,TGTGCCAGCAGTGAAGCGCTTCTCACGGTAGGAAATCAGCCCCAGCATTTT,CASSEALLTVGNQPQHF
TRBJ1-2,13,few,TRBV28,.,TGTGCCTCAAAGGGAGGGTTGAACTATGGCTACACCTTC,CASKGGLNYGYTF
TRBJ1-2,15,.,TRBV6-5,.,TGTGCCAGCAGTACCCGAGGTTTTTCTAACTATGGCTACACCTTC,CASSTRGFSNYGYTF
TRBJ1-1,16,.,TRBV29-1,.,TGCAGCGCTATCGTCTTCGGGGGGCGCTTGAACACTGAAGCTTTCTTT,CSAIVFGGRLNTEAFF
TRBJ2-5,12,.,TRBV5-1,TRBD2,TGCGCCAGCAGACTAGCGGAAGAGACCCAGTACTTC,CASRLAEETQYF
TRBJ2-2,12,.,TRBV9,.,TGTGCCAGCAGCGTAAGGACCGGGGAGCTGTTTTTT,CASSVRTGELFF
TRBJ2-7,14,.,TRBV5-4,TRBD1,TGTGCCAGCAGCGCCGGGACAGATTTCTACGAGCAGTACTTC,CASSAGTDFYEQYF
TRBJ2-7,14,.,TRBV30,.,TGTGCCTGGAGTGTTGCGGGGATTCGGTACGAGCAGTACTTC,CAWSVAGIRYEQYF
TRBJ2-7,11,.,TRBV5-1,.,TGCGCCAGCAGTCTCAATTACGAGCAGTACTTC,CASSLNYEQYF
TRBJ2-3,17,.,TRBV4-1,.,TGCGCCAGCAGCCAAGGCCTGAGGGGGTCTAACACAGATACGCAGTATTTT,CASSQGLRGSNTDTQYF
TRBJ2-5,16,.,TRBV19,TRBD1,TGTGCCAGTAGTGCTCCTAGGGGGCCCTCACAAGAGACCCAGTACTTC,CASSAPRGPSQETQYF
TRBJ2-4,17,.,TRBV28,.,TGTGCCAGCAGTTCCCACTCCCCCCCCAACAGGGCACACATTCAGTACTTC,CASSSHSPPNRAHIQYF
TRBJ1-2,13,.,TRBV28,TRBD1,TGTGCCAGCAGTTTACAGGGGGAGCATGGCTACACCTTC,CASSLQGEHGYTF
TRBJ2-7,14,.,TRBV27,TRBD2,TGTGCCAGCAGTAGGACTAGCGGGATTTACGAGCAGTACTTC,CASSRTSGIYEQYF
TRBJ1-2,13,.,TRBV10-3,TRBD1,TGTGCCATCAGCGGGACAGGGATTAATGGCTACACCTTC,CAISGTGINGYTF
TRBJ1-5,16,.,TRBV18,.,TGTGCCAGCTCACCGGGGCAGGGTTGGAGCAATCAGCCCCAGCATTTT,CASSPGQGWSNQPQHF
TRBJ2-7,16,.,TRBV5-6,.,TGTGCCAGCAGCGCGGGAAGCGGGCCAATGAGGGACGAGCAGTACTTC,CASSAGSGPMRDEQYF
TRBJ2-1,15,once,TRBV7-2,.,TGTGCCAGCAGCTTAGCGCTCACTATTGGCAATGAGCAGTTCTTC,CASSLALTIGNEQFF
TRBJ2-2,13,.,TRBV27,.,TGTGCCAGCAGTTTATTTGGGTCCGGGGAGCTGTTTTTT,CASSLFGSGELFF
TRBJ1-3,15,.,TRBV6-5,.,TGTGCCAGCAGGCTACTACAGGAATCTGGAAACACCATATATTTT,CASRLLQESGNTIYF
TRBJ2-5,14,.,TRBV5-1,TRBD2,TGCGCCAGCAGCTTGGCGGGACTACAAGAGACCCAGTACTTC,CASSLAGLQETQYF